The rows below give T cell receptor beta chains drawn from one sample of a study of T cell changes during pregnancy in multiple sclerosis. The assay was immunoSEQ multiplex PCR, and TCRdb's table has in-frame clones only and misses some. The sample carries about 70,000 clones, approximately 94% recorded once. Specimen: peripheral blood, collected in the third trimester of pregnancy. These receptors originate from a female donor with multiple sclerosis, enrolled in a pregnancy study. The CDR3 runs from the conserved cysteine through the conserved F or W. D genes are given only for firm matches. Clone size is shown for a subset of rows, as once, few, many or a class of expanded clone.

j_call: TRBJ2-7; v_call: TRBV7-2; clone_size: once; d_call: TRBD1; cdr3_aa: CASSFGGGQGYEQYF; cdr3_nt: TGTGCCAGCAGCTTCGGTGGGGGACAGGGTTACGAGCAGTACTTC
j_call: TRBJ2-1; v_call: TRBV19; clone_size: NA; d_call: NA; cdr3_aa: CASRFRSSYNEQFF; cdr3_nt: TGTGCCAGCCGGTTCCGTAGCTCCTACAATGAGCAGTTCTTC
j_call: TRBJ1-2; v_call: TRBV4-3; clone_size: NA; d_call: TRBD1; cdr3_aa: CASSQDGTGGLLYGYTF; cdr3_nt: TGCGCCAGCAGCCAAGATGGCACAGGGGGTCTCCTCTATGGCTACACCTTC
j_call: TRBJ1-1; v_call: TRBV7-6; clone_size: NA; d_call: NA; cdr3_aa: CASSKDMNTEAFF; cdr3_nt: TGTGCCAGCAGCAAGGACATGAACACTGAAGCTTTCTTT
j_call: TRBJ2-3; v_call: TRBV5-6; clone_size: NA; d_call: TRBD1; cdr3_aa: CASSLAGQGTDTQYF; cdr3_nt: TGTGCCAGCAGCTTGGCGGGACAGGGAACAGATACGCAGTATTTT
j_call: TRBJ1-1; v_call: TRBV19; clone_size: once; d_call: NA; cdr3_aa: CASSIPPAGNTEAFF; cdr3_nt: TGTGCCAGTAGTATACCCCCCGCCGGGAACACTGAAGCTTTCTTT
j_call: TRBJ2-5; v_call: TRBV18; clone_size: NA; d_call: NA; cdr3_aa: CASSPLRGYPAETQYF; cdr3_nt: TGTGCCAGCTCACCATTGCGAGGGTACCCGGCCGAGACCCAGTACTTC
j_call: TRBJ2-4; v_call: TRBV6-4; clone_size: NA; d_call: NA; cdr3_aa: CASSVAGDSKNIQYF; cdr3_nt: TGTGCCAGCAGTGTAGCTGGGGACTCCAAAAACATTCAGTACTTC
j_call: TRBJ1-1; v_call: TRBV7-3; clone_size: NA; d_call: NA; cdr3_aa: CASSLMTDTEAFF; cdr3_nt: TGTGCCAGCAGCTTAATGACAGACACTGAAGCTTTCTTT
j_call: TRBJ2-3; v_call: TRBV2; clone_size: NA; d_call: TRBD2; cdr3_aa: CASRAGTSGGGSTDTQYF; cdr3_nt: TGTGCCAGCAGGGCCGGGACTAGCGGGGGGGGAAGCACAGATACGCAGTATTTT
j_call: TRBJ2-1; v_call: TRBV18; clone_size: NA; d_call: NA; cdr3_aa: CASSPMDSYNEQFF; cdr3_nt: TGTGCCAGCTCACCTATGGACAGTTACAATGAGCAGTTCTTC
j_call: TRBJ1-3; v_call: TRBV5-5; clone_size: NA; d_call: NA; cdr3_aa: CASSLSGLGIYF; cdr3_nt: TGTGCCAGCAGCTTGTCCGGACTTGGCATATATTTT
j_call: TRBJ2-5; v_call: TRBV5-4; clone_size: few; d_call: NA; cdr3_aa: CASSSRGGKETQYF; cdr3_nt: TGTGCCAGCAGCTCGAGAGGGGGTAAAGAGACCCAGTACTTC
j_call: TRBJ1-2; v_call: TRBV5-6; clone_size: few; d_call: NA; cdr3_aa: CASSLGQLNYGYTF; cdr3_nt: TGTGCCAGCAGCTTGGGACAACTTAACTATGGCTACACCTTC
j_call: TRBJ2-1; v_call: TRBV5-4; clone_size: NA; d_call: TRBD1; cdr3_aa: CASSLGTGAYNEQFF; cdr3_nt: TGTGCCAGCAGCCTTGGGACAGGGGCTTACAATGAGCAGTTCTTC
j_call: TRBJ2-1; v_call: TRBV7-2; clone_size: NA; d_call: TRBD2; cdr3_aa: CASSSLAGGAHNEQFF; cdr3_nt: TGTGCCAGCAGCTCCTTAGCGGGGGGCGCCCACAATGAGCAGTTCTTC
j_call: TRBJ1-6; v_call: TRBV6-5; clone_size: once; d_call: NA; cdr3_aa: CASSYLVDSQGSPLHF; cdr3_nt: TGTGCCAGCAGTTACCTCGTCGACAGTCAAGGATCACCCCTCCACTTT